The clone carrying this T cell receptor beta chain has a count of ten or more. Its antigen is not known. This sample is part of a study of Graves' ophthalmopathy and Graves' hyperthyroidism. Study observations and caveats: In predicting ophthalmopathy progression, the model reached about 69% sensitivity and 72% to 85% specificity.

The authors amplified TCR beta CDR3 regions, and they did so from RNA transcripts for repertoire sequencing. First-round RT-PCR employed HTBI primers, with a second-round multiplex PCR after it. TCRdb reanalysed the multiplex PCR reads using MiXCR and keeps one entry per CDR3 protein. The sample shows roughly 610,000 distinct CDR3 sequences, approximately 21% of them seen only once. Reliance was placed on clinical symptoms, serum thyroxine, TRAb, thyroid ultrasound and orbital computed tomography for diagnosis. CDR1 DFQATT and CDR2 SNEGSKA come from the germline V gene (reference sequence). This CDR3 spans 13 amino acids. With V trimmed by 6 bases and J by 8 bases, 10 bases remained unmatched.

The sample consisted of peripheral blood. The TCR originated in a woman younger than 35 with stable Graves' hyperthyroidism. Some clones in this sample may be carry-over from other donors' samples. This chain links TRBV20-1 with TRBJ2-4, with TRBD2 matching over 7 bases. CDR3 loop: CSALAENLDIQYF. For the CDR3, the DNA is TGCAGTGCCCTAGCGGAAAATCTAGACATTCAGTACTTC.